These T cell receptor beta chains were read from a single sample in a study of T cells in localized non-small cell lung cancer. Sequenced by immunoSEQ multiplex PCR; TCRdb stores in-frame clones only, minus some. The sample lists tens of thousands of clones, roughly 91% seen once, with 20% to 25% in the top ten. The sequenced sample was peripheral blood, obtained before any cancer treatment. The receptors shown here come from a woman aged 40-69 years with stage I squamous cell lung carcinoma. Each CDR3 is given with its conserved first and last residue. Where a row states a size, it is once, few, many or the class of an expanded clone; other rows omit it.

V,size,CDR3
TRBV15,.,CATSRDRGTAETQYF
TRBV29-1,.,CSVGESSNQPQHF
TRBV10-3,medium-sized,CAISESGVPNEKLFF
TRBV2,.,CASTRDTPNTEAFF
TRBV27,once,CASSSTGGYYGYTF
TRBV7-2,.,CASSPGPNTGELFF
TRBV27,.,CASSLGLFTYEQYF
TRBV7-6,.,CASSLGGNYGYTF
TRBV4-1,.,CASSQEKRLGNYGYTF
TRBV4-1,.,CASSQDQGQTAEKLFF
TRBV5-1,once,CASSPTVNTGELFF
TRBV25-1,.,CASSGGQNTGELFF
TRBV7-9,.,CASSRDTRTDTQYF
TRBV27,.,CASGRNNEQFF
TRBV30,.,CAWSRLASTGELFF
TRBV5-1,.,CASSWGQSGANVLTF
TRBV11-3,.,CASSLNAHTEAFF
TRBV5-1,.,CASRLTGEKTQYF
TRBV5-1,.,CASSWDRSNTGELFF
TRBV9,few,CASSFGTGGDSPLHF
TRBV5-4,.,CASSSYMEKDYNEQFF
TRBV6-5,.,CASRPYREANYGYTF
TRBV4-1,.,CASSSRDSFTDTQYF
TRBV19,.,CASYRGAASPAFF
TRBV6-6,.,CASSYYQGNTGELFF
TRBV2,.,CASSGEETDTQYF
TRBV5-1,.,CASSLYSGQGTLYGYTF
TRBV27,.,CASSLLPGYTF
TRBV2,.,CAGQGLAGGRETQYF
TRBV6-6,.,CASTGTAWSSYEQYF
TRBV2,.,CASSEIGDRAYEQYF
TRBV7-2,once,CASNPTGIGGYTF
TRBV2,once,CASSQSRDRVRSYNEQFF
TRBV5-4,few,CASSLLGVGAKNIQYF
TRBV9,few,CASSPTGQLTGELFF
TRBV7-9,.,CASRRVGGTGYGYTF
TRBV18,.,CASSPPPGANEQFF
TRBV27,once,CASRKDRGSGYTF
TRBV6-4,.,CASSEEGLHTEAFF
TRBV7-9,.,CASSPNRGHPTDTQYF
TRBV10-3,.,CAISESTGGTEAFF
TRBV18,.,CASSPINTDTQYF
TRBV19,.,CASSIGASRGGTDTQYF
TRBV7-9,.,CASSLDGGEQFF
TRBV11-3,.,CASSYTTSGTEYRGHYGYTF
TRBV30,.,CAWSPVWDRGNEQFF
TRBV30,.,CAWSPGRGPYEQYF
TRBV27,.,CASSFSSGGKDTQYF
TRBV19,once,CASSTSIGSNQPQHF